The 21 T cell receptor beta chains presented below share a single source sample, sequenced in a study of cytomegalovirus exposure and HLA in healthy donors. The PCR employed 60 Vbeta primers together with 13 Jbeta primers. The data were produced by immunoSEQ multiplex PCR, yet TCRdb's version contains in-frame clones alone and is incomplete. Here the sample spans 100,000 to 130,000 clones, over 60% being singletons. The sample taken for sequencing was PBMCs. These receptors originate from a male donor in good health and CMV-seronegative.

This rearrangement joins TRBV10-3 to TRBJ1-2; D perhaps matches TRBD1 (6 bases). Germline V gene data show CDR1 as ENHRY and CDR2 as SYGVKD. This CDR3 has 15 residues. V lost 4 bases to trimming and J lost 4 bases, with 16 bases between them. The CDR3 reads CAISGEKGVGYGYTF. The CDR3 region has the DNA TGTGCCATCAGTGGCGAGAAGGGGGTCGGCTATGGCTACACCTTC.

This CDR3 is CASSLVMSSYNEQFF. CDR3 bases: TGTGCCAGCAGCTTAGTAATGAGCTCCTACAATGAGCAGTTCTTC. This chain links TRBV7-8 with TRBJ2-1; D not certain. The CDR3 sequence is 15 residues long. Deletions cut 1 base from V and 0 bases from J, with 7 bases between. The germline CDR1 and CDR2 sequences are SGHVS and FQNEAQ.

This clone was recorded a few times. This sequence joins TRBV6-1 and TRBJ2-7; 10 bases align to TRBD1. The V gene end was trimmed by 0 bases and the J gene end by 6 bases; junction bases not matched to a gene: 11. This CDR3 is built from 17 residues. Germline-derived CDR1 and CDR2 are MNHNS and SASEGT. The CDR3 DNA follows: TGTGCCAGCAGTGAAGCGCAATGGGGACAGGGGCCATCCGAGCAGTACTTC. Its translation is CASSEAQWGQGPSEQYF.

The rearrangement links TRBV4-1 to TRBJ1-5, with D perhaps TRBD1 (5 bases). This CDR3 spans 15 amino acids. Germline V gene data show CDR1 as MGHRA and CDR2 as YSYEKL. The ends were cut back, 1 base at V and 3 bases at J, with 10 bases in the middle. CDR3 coding DNA: TGCGCCAGCAGCCAAGGCGGGGGTCTCAATCAGCCCCAGCATTTT. Protein product: CASSQGGGLNQPQHF.

In this sample, this clone turned up a few times. The chain recombines TRBV5-8 with TRBJ2-7; TRBD2 matches 8 bases. There are 14 residues in the CDR3. V was clipped by 2 bases and J by 3 bases; unmatched bases: 4. The V gene's germline CDR1 is SGHTS and CDR2 YDEGEE. The CDR3 coding sequence is TGTGCCAGCAGCTTTAGCGGGATGAGCTACGAGCAGTACTTC. It yields the protein CASSFSGMSYEQYF.

J is TRBJ1-4 and V is TRBV30; 10 nucleotides agree with TRBD1. The V and J ends lost 6 bases and 1 base, in that order; junction bases with no gene match: 11. CDR1 and CDR2 (germline): GTSNPN, SVGIG (reference sequence). The CDR3 has 17 amino acids. The CDR3, as DNA: TGTGCCTGCTTCCGGGACAGGGGAGGTGGAACTAATGAAAAACTGTTTTTT. Amino acids: CACFRDRGGGTNEKLFF.

The genes are TRBV28 and TRBJ2-1; 9 bases agree with TRBD2. The junction had 13 bases not matched to a gene; V was cut back by 10 bases and J by 9 bases. Germline assignment: CDR1 MDHEN and CDR2 SYDVKM. There are 14 residues in the CDR3. The CDR3: CANQRGGERTEQFF. The CDR3 DNA is TGTGCCAACCAGCGCGGGGGGGAAAGGACTGAGCAGTTCTTC.

The count of this clone is one. The chain uses TRBV5-1 and TRBJ2-7; 8 nucleotides agree with TRBD1. This CDR3 is 15 amino acids long. The J segment lost 3 bases and the V segment lost 1 base, leaving 6 bases of the junction unmatched. The germline V gene has CDR1 SGHRS and CDR2 YFSETQ. In DNA, the CDR3 is TGCGCCAGCAGCTTGACAGGGGGTGATTTCTACGAGCAGTACTTC. It is translated as CASSLTGGDFYEQYF.

V and J are TRBV27 and TRBJ2-7; TRBD1 matches at 8 bases. The CDR3 length is 14 residues. Trimming took 2 bases from V and 3 from J; bases not matched to a gene: 3. Per germline, CDR1 MNHEY and CDR2 SMNVEV (reference sequence). CDR3 in amino acids: CASSLGQGVYEQYF. The CDR3 nucleotides are TGTGCCAGCAGTTTAGGACAGGGAGTCTACGAGCAGTACTTC.

This clone has more than one count but fewer than ten. The chain couples TRBV27 to TRBJ1-3; D is uncertain. CDR1 and CDR2 from the germline V gene are MNHEY and SMNVEV (reference sequence). This CDR3 is 13 amino acids long. V dropped 2 bases and J dropped 2 bases, with 4 bases sitting between them. As DNA, the CDR3 is TGTGCCAGCAGTTTAGGGCCTGGAAACACCATATATTTT. Translating it yields CASSLGPGNTIYF.

This rearrangement joins TRBV5-8 to TRBJ2-7, with D possibly being TRBD1 (5 bases). The V end lost 2 bases, the J end lost 4 bases, and 22 bases lay between the germline ends. The CDR3 sequence is 17 residues long. Germline CDR1 SGHTS, CDR2 YDEGEE. As DNA, the CDR3 is TGTGCCAGCAGCTTAAAAGGGGCTAACCCTCTAACGTACGAGCAGTACTTC. It specifies CASSLKGANPLTYEQYF.

The chain combines TRBV5-3 with TRBJ2-1, with D uncertain. TRBV5-3 is an ORF, and what it does is uncertain. Trimming removed 5 bases from V and 1 base from J, with 7 bases in between. The CDR3 contains 13 residues. CDR3 coding DNA: TGTGCCAGAAGACGTGAGTCCTACAATGAGCAGTTCTTC. Translating it yields CARRRESYNEQFF.

V gene TRBV7-9 combines with J gene TRBJ2-4; TRBD2 agrees at 8 bases. Germline assignment: CDR1 SEHNR and CDR2 FQNEAQ (reference sequence). The CDR3 runs 15 residues. Trimming took 7 bases from V and 3 from J; bases not matched to a gene: 8. The CDR3 sequence: CASTAGGGGKNIQYF. CDR3 coding DNA: TGTGCCAGCACCGCCGGGGGGGGAGGCAAAAACATTCAGTACTTC.

The chain uses TRBV29-1 and TRBJ1-1, with 8 bases matching TRBD1. The CDR3 totals 15 residues. The V segment lost 3 bases and the J segment 5 bases; nucleotides outside the gene matches: 11. Germline V gene lookup returns CDR1 SQVTM and CDR2 ANQGSEA. CDR3 residues: CSVDLLFRGRTEAFF. The CDR3 DNA reads as TGCAGCGTTGATTTGCTATTCAGGGGGCGGACTGAAGCTTTCTTT.

The gene calls are TRBV7-3 and TRBJ1-2; no firm D call. The CDR3 extends over 14 amino acids. V lost 3 bases and J lost 7, with 15 bases in between. The germline CDR1 and CDR2 sequences are SGHTA and FQGTGA. CDR3 in amino acids: CASSFLLISGGYTF. CDR3 DNA sequence: TGTGCCAGCAGCTTTTTGCTCATCTCCGGTGGCTACACCTTC.

This rearrangement joins TRBV2 to TRBJ2-7; D may be TRBD2 (5 bases). The V gene lost 6 bases and the J gene lost 0 bases, with 12 bases spanning the gap. Germline CDR1 is SNHLY and CDR2 is FYNNEI. The CDR3 covers 14 residues. CDR3 residues: CASRARGSSYEQYF. CDR3 bases: TGTGCCAGCAGGGCCAGAGGGTCCTCCTACGAGCAGTACTTC.

The V and J genes are TRBV2 and TRBJ2-1, with TRBD2 matching over 11 bases. The CDR3 covers 17 residues. Germline values: CDR1 SNHLY, CDR2 FYNNEI. V lost 5 bases, J lost 1 base, and 7 bases stayed unmatched. CDR3 bases: TGTGCCAGCAGTTTACAGAGACTAGCGGGATCCTACAATGAGCAGTTCTTC. Its protein product is CASSLQRLAGSYNEQFF. The whole variable domain, filled in from reference TRBV2 and TRBJ2-1, reads EPEVTQTPSHQVTQMGQEVILRCVPISNHLYFYWYRQILGQKVEFLVSFYNNEISEKSEIFDDQFSVERPDGSNFTLKIRSTKLEDSAMYFCASSLQRLAGSYNEQFFGPGTRLTVL.

The chain is built from TRBV10-1 and TRBJ1-6; TRBD1 agrees at 10 bases. Germline V lookup: CDR1 WNHNN, CDR2 SYGVQD (reference sequence). The CDR3 sequence is 15 residues long. V lost 3 bases and J lost 10; bases outside the gene matches: 6. The CDR3 spells CASSDLGTGESPLHF. In DNA form, the CDR3 reads TGCGCCAGCAGTGATCTCGGGACAGGGGAATCACCCCTCCACTTT.

The chain recombines TRBV27 with TRBJ2-4, with D perhaps TRBD2 (6 bases). Germline values: CDR1 MNHEY, CDR2 SMNVEV (reference sequence). Trimming left V 3 bases short and J 2 bases short, with 8 bases between. The CDR3 is 14 amino acids. The CDR3 DNA sequence: TGTGCCAGCAGTTTTGGGGGGACCAAAAACATTCAGTACTTC. It codes for CASSFGGTKNIQYF.

V and J are TRBV10-3 and TRBJ2-2; TRBD2 agrees at 9 bases. CDR1 is ENHRY, CDR2 SYGVKD, per germline. The length of the CDR3 is 14 residues. V shed 6 bases and J 9 bases; nucleotides not matched to a gene: 8. This chain's CDR3 is CAISGASGNRELFF. The CDR3 DNA reads as TGTGCCATCAGCGGGGCTAGCGGGAACCGGGAGCTGTTTTTT.

The chain uses TRBV7-9 and TRBJ1-1; D might be TRBD1 (6 bases). The CDR3 has 14 residues. Trimming removed 1 base at V and 5 bases at J, with 11 bases between. In germline, CDR1 is SEHNR, CDR2 FQNEAQ (reference sequence). The CDR3 reads CASSLVQGGTEAFF. The CDR3 DNA reads as TGTGCCAGCAGCTTAGTACAGGGAGGGACTGAAGCTTTCTTT. The whole variable domain, filled in from reference TRBV7-9 and TRBJ1-1, reads DTGVSQNPRHKITKRGQNVTFRCDPISEHNRLYWYRQTLGQGPEFLTYFQNEAQLEKSRLLSDRFSAERPKGSFSTLEIQRTEQGDSAMYLCASSLVQGGTEAFFGQGTRLTVV.